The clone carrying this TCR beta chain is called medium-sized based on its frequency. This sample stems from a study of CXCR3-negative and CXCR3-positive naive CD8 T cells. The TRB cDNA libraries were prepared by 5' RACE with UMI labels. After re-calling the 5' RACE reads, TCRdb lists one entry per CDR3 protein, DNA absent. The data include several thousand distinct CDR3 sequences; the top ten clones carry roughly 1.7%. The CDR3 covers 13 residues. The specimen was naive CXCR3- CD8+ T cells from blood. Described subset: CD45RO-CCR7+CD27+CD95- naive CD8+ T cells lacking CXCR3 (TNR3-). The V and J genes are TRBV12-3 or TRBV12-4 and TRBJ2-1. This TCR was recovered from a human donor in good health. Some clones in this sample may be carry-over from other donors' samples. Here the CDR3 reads CASSLVVNNEQFF.